The rows below give T cell receptor beta chains drawn from one sample of a study of PD-L1 blockade in urothelial cancer. Data came from immunoSEQ multiplex PCR; TCRdb stores just in-frame clones and leaves some out. The table records 35,000 to 40,000 clones, approximately 40% of them present only once. This sample comprised tumor tissue, obtained before atezolizumab (anti-PD-L1) treatment. These receptors originate from a man between 60 and 75 years old with urothelial cancer. The CDR3 runs from the conserved cysteine through the conserved F or W. A D gene is named only where the DNA matches it firmly. Clone size appears in some rows only: once, few, many, or a class for an expanded clone.

D gene | J gene | clone size | V gene | CDR3 protein | CDR3 DNA
- | TRBJ1-6 | medium-sized | TRBV30 | CAWNENSPLHF | TGTGCCTGGAATGAAAATTCACCCCTCCACTTT
TRBD2 | TRBJ2-2 | - | TRBV4-1 | CASSQSSSGVYTGELFF | TGCGCCAGCAGCCAATCATCTAGCGGGGTGTACACCGGGGAGCTGTTTTTT
- | TRBJ1-5 | few | TRBV6-8 | CASSYGGIGNQPQHF | TGTGCCAGCAGTTACGGGGGGATCGGCAATCAGCCCCAGCATTTT
TRBD2 | TRBJ2-3 | - | TRBV11-3 | CASSPPRLAGVGDTQYF | TGTGCCAGCAGCCCCCCCCGACTAGCGGGAGTCGGGGATACGCAGTATTTT
- | TRBJ2-7 | few | TRBV9 | CASSVDRTGYEQYF | TGTGCCAGCAGCGTAGATAGGACCGGGTACGAGCAGTACTTC
TRBD1 | TRBJ1-5 | few | TRBV19 | CASSLVGQGSNQPQHF | TGTGCCAGTAGTCTCGTCGGACAGGGTAGCAATCAGCCCCAGCATTTT
- | TRBJ2-3 | few | TRBV9 | CASPGGVGLTDTQYF | TGTGCCAGCCCGGGTGGGGTAGGGCTCACAGATACGCAGTATTTT
- | TRBJ1-6 | - | TRBV30 | CAWSQGRSPLHF | TGTGCCTGGAGCCAAGGGCGATCACCCCTCCACTTT
TRBD1 | TRBJ2-3 | - | TRBV30 | CAWSTMTGSTDTQYF | TGTGCCTGGAGTACAATGACAGGGAGCACAGATACGCAGTATTTT
- | TRBJ1-1 | - | TRBV9 | CASSPRLWGATEAFF | TGTGCCAGCAGCCCCCGTTTGTGGGGAGCCACTGAAGCTTTCTTT
TRBD1 | TRBJ2-2 | - | TRBV18 | CASSPSTGTTGELFF | TGTGCCAGCTCCCCTTCGACAGGGACCACCGGGGAGCTGTTTTTT
- | TRBJ2-1 | many | TRBV6-8 | CASTHIPQGDVEQFF | TGTGCCAGCACCCACATACCACAAGGGGATGTTGAGCAGTTCTTC
- | TRBJ1-2 | few | TRBV4-1 | CASSQDDTVYGYTF | TGCGCCAGCAGCCAAGATGACACAGTCTATGGCTACACCTTC